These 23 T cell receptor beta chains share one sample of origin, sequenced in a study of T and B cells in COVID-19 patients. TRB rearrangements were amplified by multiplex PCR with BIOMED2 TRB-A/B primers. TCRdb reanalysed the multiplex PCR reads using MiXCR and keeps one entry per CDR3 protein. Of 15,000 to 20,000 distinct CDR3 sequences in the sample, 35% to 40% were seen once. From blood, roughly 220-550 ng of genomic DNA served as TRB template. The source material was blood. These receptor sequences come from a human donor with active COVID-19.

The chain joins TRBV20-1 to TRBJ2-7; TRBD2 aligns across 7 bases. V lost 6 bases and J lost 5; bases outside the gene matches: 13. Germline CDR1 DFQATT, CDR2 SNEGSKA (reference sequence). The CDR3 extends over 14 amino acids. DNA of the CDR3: TGCAGTGCCCCGACTAGCCGGGGGATAAACGAGCAGTACTTC. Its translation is CSAPTSRGINEQYF.

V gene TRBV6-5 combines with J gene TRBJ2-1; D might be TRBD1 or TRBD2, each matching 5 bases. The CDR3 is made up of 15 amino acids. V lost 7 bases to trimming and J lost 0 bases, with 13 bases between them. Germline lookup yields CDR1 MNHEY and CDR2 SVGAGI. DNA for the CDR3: TGTGCCAGCAAGAGGGGCCCGAGCTCCTACAATGAGCAGTTCTTC. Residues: CASKRGPSSYNEQFF.

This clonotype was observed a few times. The CDR3 reads CASRGIRTSGSEQYF. The CDR3 coding sequence is TGTGCCAGCAGAGGGATTAGGACTAGCGGCTCCGAGCAGTACTTC. V is TRBV6-1 and J is TRBJ2-7; TRBD2 matches 10 bases. Germline CDR1 is MNHNS and CDR2 is SASEGT. The ends lost 6 bases at V and 6 bases at J; junction bases unmatched: 11. The CDR3 is made up of 15 amino acids.

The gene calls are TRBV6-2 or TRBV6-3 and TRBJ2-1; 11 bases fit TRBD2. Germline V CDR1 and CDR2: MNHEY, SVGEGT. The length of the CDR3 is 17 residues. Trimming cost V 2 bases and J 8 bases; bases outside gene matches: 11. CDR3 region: CASSYTTFSGGAYEQFF. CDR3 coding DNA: TGTGCCAGCAGTTACACCACATTTAGCGGGGGGGCCTATGAGCAGTTCTTC.

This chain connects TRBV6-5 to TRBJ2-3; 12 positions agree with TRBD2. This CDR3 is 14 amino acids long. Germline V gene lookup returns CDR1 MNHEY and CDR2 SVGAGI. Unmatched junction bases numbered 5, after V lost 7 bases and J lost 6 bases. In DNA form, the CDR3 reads TGTGCCAGCATGCTAGCGGGGGGGATGGATACGCAGTATTTT. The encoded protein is CASMLAGGMDTQYF.

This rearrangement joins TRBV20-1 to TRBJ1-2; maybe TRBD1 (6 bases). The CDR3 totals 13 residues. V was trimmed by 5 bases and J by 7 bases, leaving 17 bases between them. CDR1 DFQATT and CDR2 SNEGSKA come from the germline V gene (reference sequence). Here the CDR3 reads CSAGGGVRSGYTF. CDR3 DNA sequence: TGCAGTGCTGGGGGCGGAGTGAGGAGTGGCTACACCTTC.

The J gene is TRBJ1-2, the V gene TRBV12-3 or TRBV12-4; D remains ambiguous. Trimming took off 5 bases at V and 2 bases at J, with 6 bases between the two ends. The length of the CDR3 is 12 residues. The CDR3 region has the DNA TGTGCCAGCAGTGTGGGCAACTATGGCTACACCTTC. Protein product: CASSVGNYGYTF.

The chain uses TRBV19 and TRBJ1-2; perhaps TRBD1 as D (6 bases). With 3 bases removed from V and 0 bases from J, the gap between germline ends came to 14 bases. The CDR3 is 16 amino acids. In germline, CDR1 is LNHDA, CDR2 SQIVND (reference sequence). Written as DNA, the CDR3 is TGTGCCAGTAGTATGGGACAATCGGGAACTAACTATGGCTACACCTTC. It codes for CASSMGQSGTNYGYTF.

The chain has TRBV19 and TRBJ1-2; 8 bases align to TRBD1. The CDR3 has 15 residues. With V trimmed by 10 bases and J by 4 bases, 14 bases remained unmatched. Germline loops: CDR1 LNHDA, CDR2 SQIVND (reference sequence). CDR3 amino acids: CATSYPIRGLYGYTF. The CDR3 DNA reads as TGTGCCACATCTTACCCAATCAGGGGGCTCTATGGCTACACCTTC. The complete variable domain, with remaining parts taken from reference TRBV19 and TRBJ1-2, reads DGGITQSPKYLFRKEGQNVTLSCEQNLNHDAMYWYRQDPGQGLRLIYYSQIVNDFQKGDIAEGYSVSREKKESFPLTVTSAQKNPTAFYLCATSYPIRGLYGYTFGSGTRLTVV.

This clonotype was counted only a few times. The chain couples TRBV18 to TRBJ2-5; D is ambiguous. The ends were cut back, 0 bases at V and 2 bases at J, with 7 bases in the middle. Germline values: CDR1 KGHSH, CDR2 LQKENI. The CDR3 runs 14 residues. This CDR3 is CASSPPWVQETQYF. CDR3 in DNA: TGTGCCAGCTCACCACCGTGGGTACAAGAGACCCAGTACTTC.

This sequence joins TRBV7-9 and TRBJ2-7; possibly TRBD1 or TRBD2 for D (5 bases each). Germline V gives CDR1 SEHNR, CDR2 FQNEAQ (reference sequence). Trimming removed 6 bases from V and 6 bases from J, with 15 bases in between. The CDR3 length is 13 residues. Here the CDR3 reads CASSYEGWLEQYF. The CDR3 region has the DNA TGTGCCAGCAGTTACGAGGGGTGGCTCGAGCAGTACTTC.

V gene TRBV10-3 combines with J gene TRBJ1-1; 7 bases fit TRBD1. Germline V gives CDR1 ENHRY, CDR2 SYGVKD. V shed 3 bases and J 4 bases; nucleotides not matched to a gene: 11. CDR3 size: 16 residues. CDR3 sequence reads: CAISDPQARGSTEAFF. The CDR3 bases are TGTGCCATCAGTGACCCCCAGGCCAGGGGGAGCACTGAAGCTTTCTTT.

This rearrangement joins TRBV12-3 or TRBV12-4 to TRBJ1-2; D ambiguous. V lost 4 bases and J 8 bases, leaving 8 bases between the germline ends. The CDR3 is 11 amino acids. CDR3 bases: TGTGCCAGCAGTTCTTATAGGGGCTACACCTTC. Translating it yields CASSSYRGYTF.

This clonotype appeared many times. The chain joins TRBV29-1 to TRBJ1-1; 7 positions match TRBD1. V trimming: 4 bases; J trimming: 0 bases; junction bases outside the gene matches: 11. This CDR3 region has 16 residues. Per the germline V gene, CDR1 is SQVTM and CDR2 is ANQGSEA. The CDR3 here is CSVGGGGALVNTEAFF. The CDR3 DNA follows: TGCAGCGTTGGGGGAGGGGGCGCCTTGGTGAACACTGAAGCTTTCTTT. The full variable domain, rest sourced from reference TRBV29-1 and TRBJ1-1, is SAVISQKPSRDICQRGTSLTIQCQVDSQVTMMFWYRQQPGQSLTLIATANQGSEATYESGFVIDKFPISRPNLTFSTLTVSNMSPEDSSIYLCSVGGGGALVNTEAFFGQGTRLTVV.

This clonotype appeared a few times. The CDR3, as DNA: TGTGCCAGCAGCCCCGGGGGGGCGCTCTACGAGCAGTACTTC. Residues: CASSPGGALYEQYF. This chain joins TRBV6-1 and TRBJ2-7; 8 positions agree with TRBD2. Germline V CDR1 and CDR2: MNHNS, SASEGT. J was trimmed by 3 bases and V by 6 bases; bases with no gene match: 7. CDR3 size: 14 residues.

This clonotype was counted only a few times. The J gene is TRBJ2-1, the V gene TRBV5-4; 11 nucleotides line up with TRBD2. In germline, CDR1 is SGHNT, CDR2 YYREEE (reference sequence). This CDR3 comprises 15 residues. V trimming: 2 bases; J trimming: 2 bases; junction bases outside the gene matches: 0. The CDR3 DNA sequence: TGTGCCAGCAGCTTTAGCGGGGGGGCCTACAATGAGCAGTTCTTC. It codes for CASSFSGGAYNEQFF.

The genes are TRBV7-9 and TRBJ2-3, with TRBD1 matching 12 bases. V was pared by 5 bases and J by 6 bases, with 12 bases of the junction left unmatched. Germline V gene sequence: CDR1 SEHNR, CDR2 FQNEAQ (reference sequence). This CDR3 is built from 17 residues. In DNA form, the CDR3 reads TGTGCCAGCAGCATGAGGGACAGGGGGCGCGGGGGCGATACGCAGTATTTT. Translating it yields CASSMRDRGRGGDTQYF.

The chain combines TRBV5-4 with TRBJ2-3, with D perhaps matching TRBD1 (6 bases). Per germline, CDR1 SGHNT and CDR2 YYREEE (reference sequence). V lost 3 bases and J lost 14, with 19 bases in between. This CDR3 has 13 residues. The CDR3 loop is CASSYIADSQAYF. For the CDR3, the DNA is TGTGCCAGCAGCTATATCGCGGACAGCCAGGCGTATTTT.

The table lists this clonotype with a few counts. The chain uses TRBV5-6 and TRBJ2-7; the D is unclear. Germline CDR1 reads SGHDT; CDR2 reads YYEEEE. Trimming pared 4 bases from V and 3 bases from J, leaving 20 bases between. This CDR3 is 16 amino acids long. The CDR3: CASSHSPRLGNYEQYV. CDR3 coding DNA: TGTGCCAGCAGCCACTCACCCCGGCTGGGGAACTACGAGCAGTACGTC.

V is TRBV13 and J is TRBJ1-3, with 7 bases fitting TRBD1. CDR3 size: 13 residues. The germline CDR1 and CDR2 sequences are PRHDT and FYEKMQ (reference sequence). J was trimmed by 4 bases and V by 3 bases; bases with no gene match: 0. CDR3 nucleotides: TGTGCCAGCAGCTTGGGACAGGGAAACACCATATATTTT. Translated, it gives CASSLGQGNTIYF.

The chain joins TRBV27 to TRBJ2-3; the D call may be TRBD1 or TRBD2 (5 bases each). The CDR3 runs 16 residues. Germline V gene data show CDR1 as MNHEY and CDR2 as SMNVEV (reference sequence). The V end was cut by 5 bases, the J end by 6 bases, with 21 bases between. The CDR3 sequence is CASSATGTTGSDTQYF. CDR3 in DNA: TGTGCCAGCAGTGCTACCGGGACCACGGGCTCGGATACGCAGTATTTT.

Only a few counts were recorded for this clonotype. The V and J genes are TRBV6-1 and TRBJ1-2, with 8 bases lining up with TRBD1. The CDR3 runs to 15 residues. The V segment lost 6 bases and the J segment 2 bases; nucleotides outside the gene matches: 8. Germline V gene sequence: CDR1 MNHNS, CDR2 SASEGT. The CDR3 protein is CASRPQGGLNYGYTF. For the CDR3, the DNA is TGTGCCAGCAGGCCACAGGGGGGACTAAACTATGGCTACACCTTC.

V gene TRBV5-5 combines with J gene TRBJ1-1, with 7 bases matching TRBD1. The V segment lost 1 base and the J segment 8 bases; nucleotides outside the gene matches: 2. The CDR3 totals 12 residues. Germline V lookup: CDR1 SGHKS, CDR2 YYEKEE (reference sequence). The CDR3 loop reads CASSLQGDEAFF. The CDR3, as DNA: TGTGCCAGCAGCTTGCAGGGGGACGAAGCTTTCTTT.